Below are 3 T cell receptor beta chains sequenced from a single sample in a study of blood T cell repertoires in COVID-19. The assay was immunoSEQ multiplex PCR, and TCRdb's table has in-frame clones only and misses some. The table lists about 190,000 clones, around 90% of them singletons, with 6.5% to 8.5% in the top ten. The sequenced material came from peripheral blood. The receptors were sampled from a man aged 40-50 years with acute or convalescent COVID-19.

The chain carries TRBV6-5 and TRBJ1-5; no definite D call. There are 14 residues in the CDR3. V was trimmed by 2 bases and J by 5 bases, leaving 10 bases between them. Per germline, CDR1 MNHEY and CDR2 SVGAGI. DNA of the CDR3: TGTGCCAGCAGTTACAGTCGGGGAGATCAGCCCCAGCATTTT. This sequence encodes CASSYSRGDQPQHF.

This chain joins TRBV5-6 and TRBJ1-5, with 7 bases matching TRBD1. CDR1 SGHDT and CDR2 YYEEEE come from the germline V gene. The CDR3 spans 17 residues. V lost 4 bases, J lost 0 bases, and 10 bases stayed unmatched. The CDR3, as DNA: TGTGCCAGCAGCCTAAGACAGGGCCTGTATAGCAATCAGCCCCAGCATTTT. It yields the protein CASSLRQGLYSNQPQHF.

The chain combines TRBV5-1 with TRBJ1-5, with D unclear. Germline CDR1 and CDR2: SGHRS and YFSETQ. Trimming stripped 3 bases from V and 3 bases from J, with 7 bases between. This CDR3 spans 13 amino acids. The CDR3 region has the DNA TGCGCCAGCAGCTCTGAGTCCAATCAGCCCCAGCATTTT. It translates to CASSSESNQPQHF.